This T cell receptor beta chain was observed in a study of T cell repertoires in ileal Crohn's disease. Study results and limitations: The median delay to postoperative endoscopy was 5.5 to 8.5 months. High-frequency clones were more common in sorted CD8 than CD4 cells.

To note about this clone: What it binds is unknown.

Indicated time point: neoterminal ileum biopsy at postoperative endoscopy, about 6 months after surgery. With 0 bases clipped from V and 5 bases from J, the junction kept 0 bases outside the gene matches. Germline V gene data show CDR1 as SGHTA and CDR2 as FQGTGA. This CDR3 spans 14 amino acids. Clones were sequenced by immunoSEQ multiplex PCR, and TCRdb holds only the in-frame ones, with some missing. The data contain over 10,000 clones, around 80% of them singletons. Sequencing used ileal tissue. The chain has TRBV7-3 and TRBJ2-5; 10 nucleotides align to TRBD1. The sequence came from an adult with Crohn's disease. CDR3 in DNA: TGTGCCAGCAGCTTAACGGGACAGGGGGAGACCCAGTACTTC. Its translation is CASSLTGQGETQYF.